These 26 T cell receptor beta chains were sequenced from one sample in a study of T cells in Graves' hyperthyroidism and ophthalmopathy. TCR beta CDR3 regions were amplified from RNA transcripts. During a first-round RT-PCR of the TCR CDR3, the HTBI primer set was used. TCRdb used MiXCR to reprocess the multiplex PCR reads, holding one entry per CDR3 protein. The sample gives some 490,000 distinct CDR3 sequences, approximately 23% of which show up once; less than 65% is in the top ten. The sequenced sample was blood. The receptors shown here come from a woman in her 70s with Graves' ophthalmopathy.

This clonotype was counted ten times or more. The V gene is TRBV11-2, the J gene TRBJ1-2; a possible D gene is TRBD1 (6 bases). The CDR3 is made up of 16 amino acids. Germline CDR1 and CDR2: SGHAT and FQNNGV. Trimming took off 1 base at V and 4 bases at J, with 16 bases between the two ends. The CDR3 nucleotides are TGTGCCAGCAGCTTAGCGGGGCAGGGACACACCTATGGCTACACCTTC. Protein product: CASSLAGQGHTYGYTF.

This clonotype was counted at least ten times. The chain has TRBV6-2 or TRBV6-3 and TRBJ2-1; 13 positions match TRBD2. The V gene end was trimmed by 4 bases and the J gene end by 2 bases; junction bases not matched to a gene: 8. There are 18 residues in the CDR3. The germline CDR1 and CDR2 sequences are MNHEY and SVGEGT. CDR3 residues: CASSFILGTSGTYNEQFF. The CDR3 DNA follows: TGTGCCAGCAGTTTCATACTCGGGACTAGCGGGACCTACAATGAGCAGTTCTTC.

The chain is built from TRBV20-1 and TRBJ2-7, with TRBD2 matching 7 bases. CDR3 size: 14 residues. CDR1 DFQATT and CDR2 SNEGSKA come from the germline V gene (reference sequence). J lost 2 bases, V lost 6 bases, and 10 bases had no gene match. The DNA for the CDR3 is TGCAGTGCCGGGGGGTGGCAGAAACCCTACGAGCAGTACTTC. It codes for CSAGGWQKPYEQYF.

In DNA form, the CDR3 reads TGTGCCAGCAGCCAAGAAATAATGTCGACTTCACTGTTTTTT. Translated: CASSQEIMSTSLFF. This chain links TRBV3-1 with TRBJ1-4; D is uncertain. The V end was cut by 0 bases, the J end by 13 bases, with 15 bases between. Germline V lookup: CDR1 LGHDT, CDR2 YNNKEL (reference sequence). The CDR3 is 14 amino acids.

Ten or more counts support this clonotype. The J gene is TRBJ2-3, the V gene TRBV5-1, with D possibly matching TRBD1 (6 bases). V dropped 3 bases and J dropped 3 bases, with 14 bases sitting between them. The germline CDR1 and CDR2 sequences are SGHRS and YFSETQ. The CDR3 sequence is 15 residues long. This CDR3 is CASSSTGLPTDTQYF. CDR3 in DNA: TGCGCCAGCAGCTCTACAGGGCTACCGACAGATACGCAGTATTTT.

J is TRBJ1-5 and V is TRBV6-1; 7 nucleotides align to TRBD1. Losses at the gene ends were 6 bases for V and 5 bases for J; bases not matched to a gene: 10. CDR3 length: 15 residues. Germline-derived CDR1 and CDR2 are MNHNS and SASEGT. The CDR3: CASSLLTGLDQPQHF. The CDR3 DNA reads TGTGCCAGCAGCTTACTGACAGGGCTCGATCAGCCCCAGCATTTT.

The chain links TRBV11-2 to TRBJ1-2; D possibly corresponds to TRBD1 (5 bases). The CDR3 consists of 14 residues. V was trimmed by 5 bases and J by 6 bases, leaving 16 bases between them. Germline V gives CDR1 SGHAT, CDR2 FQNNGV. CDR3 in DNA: TGTGCCAGCAGCCAAGATCAGGGTAATAATGGCTACACCTTC. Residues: CASSQDQGNNGYTF.

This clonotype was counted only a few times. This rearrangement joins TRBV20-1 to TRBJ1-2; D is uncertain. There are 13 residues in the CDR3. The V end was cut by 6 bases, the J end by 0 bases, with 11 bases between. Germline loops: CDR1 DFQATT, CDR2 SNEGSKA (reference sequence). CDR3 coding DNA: TGCAGTGCCCGAAAATCCTCTAACTATGGCTACACCTTC. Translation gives CSARKSSNYGYTF.

The CDR3 coding sequence is TGCGCCAGCAGCCCCGGGGGCGGTCAAGAGACCCAGTACTTC. Translating it yields CASSPGGGQETQYF. The chain combines TRBV5-1 with TRBJ2-5; D assignment may be TRBD1 or TRBD2 (6 bases each). From germline, CDR1 is SGHRS and CDR2 YFSETQ. This CDR3 region has 14 residues. Trimming stripped 4 bases from V and 2 bases from J, with 12 bases between.

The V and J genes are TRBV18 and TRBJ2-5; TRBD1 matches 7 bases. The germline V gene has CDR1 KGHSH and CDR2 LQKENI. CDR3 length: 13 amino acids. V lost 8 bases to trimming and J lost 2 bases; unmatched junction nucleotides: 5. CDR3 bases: TGTGCCAGCACGTCGACAGGGCAAGAGACCCAGTACTTC. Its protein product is CASTSTGQETQYF.

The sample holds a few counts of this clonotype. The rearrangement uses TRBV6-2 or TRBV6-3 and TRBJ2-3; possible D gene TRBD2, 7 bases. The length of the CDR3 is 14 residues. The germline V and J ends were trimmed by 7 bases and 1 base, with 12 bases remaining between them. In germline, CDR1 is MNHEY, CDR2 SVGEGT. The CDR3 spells CASMDGGRTDTQYF. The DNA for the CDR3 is TGTGCCAGCATGGACGGGGGGCGCACAGATACGCAGTATTTT.

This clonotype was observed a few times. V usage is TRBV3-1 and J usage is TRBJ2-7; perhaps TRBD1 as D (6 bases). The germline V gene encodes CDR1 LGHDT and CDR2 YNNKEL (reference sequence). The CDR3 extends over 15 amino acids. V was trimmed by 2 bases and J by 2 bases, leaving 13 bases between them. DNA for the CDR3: TGTGCCAGCAGCCAATGGACAGCCAGAACCTACGAGCAGTACTTC. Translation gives CASSQWTARTYEQYF.

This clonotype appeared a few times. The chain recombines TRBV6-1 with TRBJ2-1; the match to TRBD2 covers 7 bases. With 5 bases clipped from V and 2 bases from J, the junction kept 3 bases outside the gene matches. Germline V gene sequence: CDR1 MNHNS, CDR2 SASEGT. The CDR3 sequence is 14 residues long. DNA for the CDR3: TGTGCCAGCAGTCGGCGGGAGACCTACAATGAGCAGTTCTTC. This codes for CASSRRETYNEQFF.

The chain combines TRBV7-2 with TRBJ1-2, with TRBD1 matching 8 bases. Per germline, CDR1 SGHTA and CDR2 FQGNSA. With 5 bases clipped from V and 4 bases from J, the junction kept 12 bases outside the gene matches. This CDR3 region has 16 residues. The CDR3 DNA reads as TGTGCCAGCAGCAGACGAGACGGACAGGGCATCTATGGCTACACCTTC. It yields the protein CASSRRDGQGIYGYTF.

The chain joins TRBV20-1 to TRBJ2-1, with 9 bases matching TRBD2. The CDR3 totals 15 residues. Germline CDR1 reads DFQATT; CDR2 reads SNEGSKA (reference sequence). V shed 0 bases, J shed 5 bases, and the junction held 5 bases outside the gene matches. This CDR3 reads CSARDSASGDNEQFF. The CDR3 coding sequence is TGCAGTGCTAGAGATTCGGCTAGCGGGGACAATGAGCAGTTCTTC.

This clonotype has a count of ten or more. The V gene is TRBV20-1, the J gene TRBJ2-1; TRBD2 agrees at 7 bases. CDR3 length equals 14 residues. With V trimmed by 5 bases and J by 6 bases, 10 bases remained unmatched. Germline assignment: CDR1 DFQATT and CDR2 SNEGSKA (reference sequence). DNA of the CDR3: TGCAGTGCTCGAAGGGCTAGCGGTGTCAATGAGCAGTTCTTC. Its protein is CSARRASGVNEQFF.

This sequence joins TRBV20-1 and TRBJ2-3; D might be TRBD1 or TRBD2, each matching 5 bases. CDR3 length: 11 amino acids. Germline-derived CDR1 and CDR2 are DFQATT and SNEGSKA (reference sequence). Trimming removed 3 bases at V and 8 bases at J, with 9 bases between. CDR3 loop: CSASLGTTQYF. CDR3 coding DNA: TGCAGTGCTAGTTTAGGGACTACGCAGTATTTT.

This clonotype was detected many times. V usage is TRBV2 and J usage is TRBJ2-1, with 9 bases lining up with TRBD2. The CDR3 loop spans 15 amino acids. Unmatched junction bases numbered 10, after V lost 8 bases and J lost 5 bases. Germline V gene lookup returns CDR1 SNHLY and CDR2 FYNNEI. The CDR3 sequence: CASHRRAGGNNEQFF. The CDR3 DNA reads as TGTGCCAGCCACAGGCGAGCGGGAGGCAACAATGAGCAGTTCTTC.

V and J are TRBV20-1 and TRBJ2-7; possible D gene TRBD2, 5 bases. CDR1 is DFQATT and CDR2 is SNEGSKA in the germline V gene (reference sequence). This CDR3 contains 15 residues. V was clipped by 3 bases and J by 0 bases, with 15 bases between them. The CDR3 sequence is CSASSRTGNSYEQYF. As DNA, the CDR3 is TGCAGTGCTAGTTCTAGGACGGGGAACTCCTACGAGCAGTACTTC.

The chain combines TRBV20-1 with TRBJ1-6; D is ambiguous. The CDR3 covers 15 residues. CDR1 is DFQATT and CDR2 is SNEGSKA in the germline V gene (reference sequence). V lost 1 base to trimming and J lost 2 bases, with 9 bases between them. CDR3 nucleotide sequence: TGCAGTGCTAGAGCCCTAGACGCCTATAATTCACCCCTCCACTTT. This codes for CSARALDAYNSPLHF.

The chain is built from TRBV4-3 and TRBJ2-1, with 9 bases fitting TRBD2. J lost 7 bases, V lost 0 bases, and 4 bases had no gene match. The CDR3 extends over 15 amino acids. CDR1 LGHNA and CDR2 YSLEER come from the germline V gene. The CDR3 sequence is CASSQEGLARNEQFF. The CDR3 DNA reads TGCGCCAGCAGCCAAGAGGGACTAGCTCGGAATGAGCAGTTCTTC.

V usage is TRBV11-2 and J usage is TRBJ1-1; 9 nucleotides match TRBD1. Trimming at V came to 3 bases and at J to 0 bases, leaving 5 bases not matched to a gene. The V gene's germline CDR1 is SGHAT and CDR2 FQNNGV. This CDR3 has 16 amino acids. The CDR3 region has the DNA TGTGCCAGCAGCTTCGGGACAGGGAGCCTGAACACTGAAGCTTTCTTT. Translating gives CASSFGTGSLNTEAFF.

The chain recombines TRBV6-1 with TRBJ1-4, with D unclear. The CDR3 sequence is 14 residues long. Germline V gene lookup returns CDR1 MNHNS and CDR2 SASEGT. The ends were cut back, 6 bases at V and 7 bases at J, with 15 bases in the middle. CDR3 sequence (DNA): TGTGCCAGCAGAAAAGGGCGTTGGTTTGAAAAACTGTTTTTT. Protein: CASRKGRWFEKLFF.

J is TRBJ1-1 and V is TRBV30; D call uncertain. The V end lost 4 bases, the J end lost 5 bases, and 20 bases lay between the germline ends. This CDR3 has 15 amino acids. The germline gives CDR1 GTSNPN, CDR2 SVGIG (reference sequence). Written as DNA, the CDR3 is TGTGCCTGGATCCGCGGCGAAGGGCTAGGGACTGAAGCTTTCTTT. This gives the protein CAWIRGEGLGTEAFF.

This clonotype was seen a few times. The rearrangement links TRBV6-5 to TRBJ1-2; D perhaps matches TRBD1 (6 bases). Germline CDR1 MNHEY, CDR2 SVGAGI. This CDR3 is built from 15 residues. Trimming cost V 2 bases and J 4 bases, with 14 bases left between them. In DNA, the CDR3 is TGTGCCAGCAGTTACGTCCAGGGGATGGGCTATGGCTACACCTTC. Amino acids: CASSYVQGMGYGYTF.

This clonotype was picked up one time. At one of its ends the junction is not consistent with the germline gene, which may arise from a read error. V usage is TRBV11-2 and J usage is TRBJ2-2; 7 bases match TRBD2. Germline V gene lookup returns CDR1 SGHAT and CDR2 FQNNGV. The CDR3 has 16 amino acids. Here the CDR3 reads CACSLVGAGASGELFF. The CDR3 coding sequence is TGTGCCTGCAGCTTAGTAGGGGCGGGAGCCTCCGGGGAGCTGTTTTTT.